This T cell receptor (beta chain) came from a study of cytomegalovirus exposure and HLA in healthy donors. 60 Vbeta and 13 Jbeta primers were used in PCR. The table came from immunoSEQ multiplex PCR; TCRdb's copy has only in-frame clones and leaves some out. The sample holds 93,000 or so clones; around 61% are singletons and the top ten take less than 3.5%. V was pared by 5 bases and J by 7 bases, with 9 bases of the junction left unmatched. Germline V lookup: CDR1 MNHEY, CDR2 SVGAGI. The CDR3 is 14 residues long. The sequence derives from a woman in her forties or fifties in good health and CMV-seronegative. The sample consisted of PBMCs. The chain joins TRBV6-5 to TRBJ2-3, with TRBD1 matching over 7 bases. The CDR3 is CASSRGLQTNTQYF. The CDR3 DNA follows: TGTGCCAGCAGTAGGGGGCTTCAGACCAATACGCAGTATTTT.